This T cell receptor (beta chain) was retrieved from a study of shared clonotypes between healthy human individuals (dated by TCRdb to about 2020). A note on the overall study: The cohort comprised two women and three men aged 18 to 49 years. Leukapheresis yielded between about 0.94 and 8.9 billion PBMCs per donor. To estimate repertoire size and how much clonotypes are shared between individuals, the study performed deep sequencing of blood TCR repertoires from roughly five healthy adults. To increase sequencing depth and limit assay-specific biases, different laboratories used diverse techniques to prepare libraries and sequence TCR repertoires.

This clone was observed a handful of times. Its specific antigen is unknown. A far bigger clonotype differs at one base, so this is likely a read error. Beyond this particular receptor, the publication reports: Because the study included only a small number of donors, the genetic and exposure-history diversity represented was limited. Pairwise subsampling indicated that sequencing depth was expected to affect the degree of clonotype sharing among donors. Sampling was restricted to blood, and TCR repertoires in tissues likely differ from the TCR repertoires found in blood.

Using the deep immunoSEQ assay, TCR CDR3 regions were amplified from genomic DNA by multiplex PCR. Extracted genomic DNA from each cell subset was spread evenly across all wells of several immunoSEQ 96-well plates, with each plate serving as a replicate. Each replicate PCR for unsorted PBMC received roughly 290 ng genomic DNA, equal to tens of thousands of T cell genomes. Genomic DNA from unsorted PBMC was sequenced over ten immunoSEQ deep assay plates. The purified libraries were quantified using a Qubit 3.0 fluorometer, sized with a Bioanalyzer 2100, and then quantified again using the KAPA Library Quantification kit. A separate single-read 150-cycle Illumina NextSeq 550 flow cell was used to sequence each immunoSEQ 96-well plate. On the authors' methods: The immunoSEQ output contained only junctional sequences without quality scores, so filtering could not match that applied to full-length reads. Sequences were annotated with PyIR, a Python wrapper for IgBLAST v1.9, and V/J genes and CDR3 were assigned using IMGT germline references. Reads with weak V/J assignments (E-value above 1e-6), missing CDR3, stop codons, out-of-frame junctions, or ambiguous translated residues were removed. V3J clonotypes were defined as sequences sharing an identical inferred V gene, J gene, and CDR3 amino acid sequence. To compute the percentage overlap between repertoires, the number of shared unique clonotypes was divided by the size of the smaller repertoire. Richness of each repertoire was evaluated using RTK rarefaction, the Chao1 estimator, and Recon v2.1 estimates of unobserved clonotypes. The source is immuneACCESS, and TCRdb retained only in-frame sequences with V and J called. Part of the clones is not carried over; for the studies checked, unresolved V genes explain less than half of this, and the remainder is unexplained. That table furnishes V, J and clone size, whereas the DNA furnished D and trimming. This sample comprises roughly 500,000 clones, over 70% of them detected only once. Roughly 13% of the sample lies in the top ten.

The CDR3, from cysteine to phenylalanine, totals 15 residues. The read is trimmed to its CDR3 DNA, 45 bases read in frame from base 1. Trimming removed 2 bases from V and 3 bases from J, leaving 13 bases between the germline ends. CDR1 GTSNPN and CDR2 SVGIG were looked up in the germline V gene (reference sequence). Donors were healthy HIV-negative adults with no recently reported acute infections or vaccinations. Every donor was a Caucasian adult living in Nashville, Tennessee, USA. For unsorted samples, tens of millions of PBMCs were counted, and genomic DNA was extracted using the QIAamp DNA Blood Mini kit. Blood was collected by leukapheresis, and PBMCs were isolated by Ficoll-Histopaque density gradient centrifugation and then cryopreserved in liquid nitrogen vapor phase.

This clonotype originated in a woman between 40 and 50 years old in good health. Some clones in this sample may be carry-over from other donors' samples. The sequence joins TRBV30 to TRBJ2-2; a confident D gene designation cannot be given. The source material was PBMCs. The CDR3 reads CAWSLGRIDTGELFF. The sequenced DNA: TGTGCCTGGAGTCTAGGTCGAATTGACACCGGGGAGCTGTTTTTT. The variable domain in full, with residues beyond the CDR3 obtained from the reference TRBV30 and TRBJ2-2 genes, is SQTIHQWPATLVQPVGSPLSLECTVEGTSNPNLYWYRQAAGRGLQLLFYSVGIGQISSEVPQNLSASRPQDRQFILSSKKLLLSDSGFYLCAWSLGRIDTGELFFGEGSRLTVL.